The 17 T cell receptor beta chains given below trace back to one sample, sequenced in a study of shared clonotypes between healthy human individuals. The naive CD8 subset, CD45RO-negative cells positively selected for CCR7, excluded terminally differentiated effector memory CD45RA+ cells. The table came from immunoSEQ multiplex PCR; TCRdb's copy has only in-frame clones and leaves some out. The sample consists of about 550,000 clones, less than 97% of them appearing once. Sequencing used naive CD8+ T cells sorted from blood. The source of these receptors is a woman in her 30s in good health.

V is TRBV29-1 and J is TRBJ2-1; D ambiguous. The CDR3 is 12 residues long. Trimming shortened V by 5 bases and J by 3 bases, and 8 bases separated the two germline ends. Germline V gene sequence: CDR1 SQVTM, CDR2 ANQGSEA. The CDR3 loop reads CSVLSNYNEQFF. Written as DNA, the CDR3 is TGCAGCGTTCTTTCTAACTACAATGAGCAGTTCTTC.

V gene TRBV5-1 combines with J gene TRBJ2-7, with 7 nucleotides matching TRBD1. The germline V gene has CDR1 SGHRS and CDR2 YFSETQ. Trimming took 4 bases from V and 2 from J; bases not matched to a gene: 6. The CDR3 has 14 residues. Written as DNA, the CDR3 is TGCGCCAGCAGCCCGACAGGGATTGCCTACGAGCAGTACTTC. This encodes CASSPTGIAYEQYF.

V usage is TRBV13 and J usage is TRBJ2-1; D is unclear. Looked up from germline, CDR1 is PRHDT and CDR2 is FYEKMQ (reference sequence). V shed 3 bases and J shed 9 bases, with 9 bases lying between them. The CDR3 extends over 12 amino acids. In DNA, the CDR3 is TGTGCCAGCAGCTTCGGCCGTGGTGAGCAGTTCTTC. Translation: CASSFGRGEQFF.

In its sample, this clone was seen a few times. V usage is TRBV27 and J usage is TRBJ2-7; unclear D gene. Trimming removed 5 bases at V and 4 bases at J, with 15 bases between. CDR3 length equals 14 residues. Germline V gene lookup returns CDR1 MNHEY and CDR2 SMNVEV (reference sequence). The CDR3 protein is CASSPSVSQYEQYF. CDR3 sequence (DNA): TGTGCCAGCAGTCCATCCGTCTCCCAATACGAGCAGTACTTC.

The J gene is TRBJ1-2, the V gene TRBV28; no firm D call. V lost 3 bases, J lost 2 bases, and 13 bases lay in between. Germline V gives CDR1 MDHEN, CDR2 SYDVKM. The CDR3 contains 15 residues. The chain's CDR3 is CASSFDWEMNYGYTF. CDR3 coding DNA: TGTGCCAGCAGTTTTGATTGGGAAATGAACTATGGCTACACCTTC.

This clone has just one count. The chain has TRBV6-1 and TRBJ2-5; no firm D call. CDR3 length: 14 residues. Looked up from germline, CDR1 is MNHNS and CDR2 is SASEGT. Trimming took off 3 bases at V and 1 base at J, with 9 bases between the two ends. The CDR3 is CASSDVSSQETQYF. CDR3 nucleotides: TGTGCCAGCAGTGATGTGTCTAGCCAAGAGACCCAGTACTTC.

CDR3 coding DNA: TGTGCCTGGAGTGTAGGGACAGGGAGCCACACTGAAGCTTTCTTT. Translating gives CAWSVGTGSHTEAFF. This chain links TRBV30 with TRBJ1-1; 9 bases are shared with TRBD1. Per germline, CDR1 GTSNPN and CDR2 SVGIG (reference sequence). The CDR3 runs 15 residues. With 0 bases clipped from V and 3 bases from J, the junction kept 5 bases outside the gene matches.

The gene calls are TRBV6-1 and TRBJ2-1; TRBD2 aligns across 9 bases. Trimming at V came to 1 base and at J to 9 bases, leaving 7 bases not matched to a gene. The CDR3 sequence is 15 residues long. Germline V CDR1 and CDR2: MNHNS, SASEGT. DNA for the CDR3: TGTGCCAGCAGTGAAGATGTACTAGCGGGTAGTGAGCAGTTCTTC. The encoded protein is CASSEDVLAGSEQFF.

The chain employs TRBV11-2 and TRBJ2-7; D uncertain. CDR1 SGHAT and CDR2 FQNNGV come from the germline V gene. This CDR3 spans 12 amino acids. The V and J ends lost 2 bases and 4 bases respectively, with 6 bases between them. CDR3 coding DNA: TGTGCCAGCAGCTTAATGAGGTACGAGCAGTACTTC. This gives the protein CASSLMRYEQYF.

The rearrangement joins TRBV10-1 to TRBJ2-3; 8 bases fit TRBD1. CDR1 and CDR2 (germline): WNHNN, SYGVQD (reference sequence). J lost 2 bases, V lost 4 bases, and 5 bases had no gene match. The CDR3 sequence is 15 residues long. The CDR3 reads CASSAGTGHTDTQYF. DNA for the CDR3: TGCGCCAGCAGTGCCGGGACAGGTCACACAGATACGCAGTATTTT.

The chain joins TRBV2 to TRBJ1-2; D not certain. The CDR3 is 15 amino acids. CDR1 SNHLY and CDR2 FYNNEI come from the germline V gene. Between the trimmed V and J ends, which lost 0 bases and 2 bases, there was a span of 10 bases. CDR3 nucleotides: TGTGCCAGCAGTGAAGCGTTAGCAGAGAACTATGGCTACACCTTC. Its translation: CASSEALAENYGYTF.

The rearrangement joins TRBV29-1 to TRBJ2-1, with a tentative D call TRBD2 (6 bases). Germline V gene data show CDR1 as SQVTM and CDR2 as ANQGSEA. The CDR3 contains 11 residues. Trimming shortened V by 2 bases and J by 7 bases, and 6 bases separated the two germline ends. This chain's CDR3 is CSVESGNEQFF. The CDR3 nucleotides read TGCAGCGTTGAAAGCGGGAATGAGCAGTTCTTC.

The genes are TRBV5-1 and TRBJ2-7; D remains ambiguous. The CDR3 has 13 residues. The germline V gene has CDR1 SGHRS and CDR2 YFSETQ. Trimming left V 0 bases short and J 3 bases short, with 7 bases between. The DNA of the CDR3 is TGCGCCAGCAGCTTGGGGACCTACTACGAGCAGTACTTC. Its protein is CASSLGTYYEQYF.

This chain links TRBV7-9 with TRBJ2-3, with D perhaps TRBD1 (5 bases). V was cut by 4 bases and J by 2 bases, with 10 bases left in between. The CDR3 extends over 14 amino acids. Germline assignment: CDR1 SEHNR and CDR2 FQNEAQ (reference sequence). CDR3 amino acids: CASSSSDNTDTQYF. The DNA for the CDR3 is TGTGCCAGCAGCTCGTCGGACAACACAGATACGCAGTATTTT.

The chain is built from TRBV27 and TRBJ2-4; D might be TRBD2 (6 bases). V dropped 5 bases and J dropped 3 bases, with 11 bases sitting between them. Germline V gene lookup returns CDR1 MNHEY and CDR2 SMNVEV (reference sequence). This CDR3 spans 14 amino acids. The CDR3 coding sequence is TGTGCCAGCAGTGCCGGGACTTACAAAAACATTCAGTACTTC. Translation gives CASSAGTYKNIQYF.

Worth noting for this clone: The sample holds other DNA sequences that translate to the same CDR3. The chain uses TRBV5-1 and TRBJ2-5, with a tentative D call TRBD1 (6 bases). This CDR3 contains 14 residues. CDR1 is SGHRS and CDR2 is YFSETQ in the germline V gene. Trimming shortened V by 4 bases and J by 2 bases, and 12 bases separated the two germline ends. The CDR3 DNA reads TGCGCCAGCAGCCTCCAAGGACAGCAAGAGACCCAGTACTTC. As protein: CASSLQGQQETQYF.

This chain connects TRBV9 to TRBJ2-1; no clear D. Looked up from germline, CDR1 is SGDLS and CDR2 is YYNGEE. Trimming stripped 0 bases from V and 8 bases from J, with 6 bases between. The CDR3 is 12 residues long. The CDR3 nucleotides read TGTGCCAGCAGCGTAGAACCTCATGAGCAGTTCTTC. It codes for CASSVEPHEQFF.